This TCR beta chain is drawn from a study of patients and donors after allogeneic stem cell transplantation. TCRdb fed the RT-PCR reads into MiXCR, producing one record per CDR3 protein. The sample carries fewer than 500,000 distinct CDR3 sequences, around 16% recorded once. This CDR3 contains 16 residues. Germline CDR1 SGHTA, CDR2 FQGNSA. V was trimmed by 6 bases and J by 1 base, leaving 18 bases between them. The specimen was blood, either unsorted or a sorted T cell fraction (not recorded which). The TCR originated in a human donor who was either an allogeneic HSCT recipient or a stem cell or donor lymphocyte infusion donor (not recorded which). It is not recorded whose cells these are; they may come from a transplant donor. The gene calls are TRBV7-2 and TRBJ1-1, with D perhaps matching TRBD1 (5 bases). The CDR3 nucleotides are TGTGCCAGCAGTCGCCCAGGGCCGGTGGGGAACACTGAAGCTTTCTTT. Translated, it gives CASSRPGPVGNTEAFF.